The present T cell receptor beta chain was sequenced within a study of T-cell memory formation after mild COVID-19. The wider study: TCR clusters were largely donor specific.

With constant-segment primers, 5'RACE yielded cDNA libraries of TCR alpha and TCR beta that carried sample barcodes and UMIs. TCRdb reprocessed the 5' RACE reads with MiXCR, giving one entry per CDR3 protein. Among approximately 260,000 distinct CDR3 sequences listed, roughly 17% were seen once. CDR1 is SEHNR, CDR2 FQNEAQ, per germline (reference sequence). The V gene lost 4 bases and the J gene lost 5 bases, with 20 bases spanning the gap. The CDR3 extends over 16 amino acids. Study results and limitations: The study detected some responding clones in pre-infection memory, suggesting cross-reactive memory joined. Shrinking CD4+ clones were chiefly CM and EM; CD8+ ones were chiefly EMRA.

As for this clonotype: The antigen is undetermined.

This TCR was recovered from a man aged 18 to 29 who had mild COVID-19 (a few samples of this study predate the infection). Cell type and time point are not known. V gene TRBV7-9 combines with J gene TRBJ1-2, with a possible D match to TRBD1 (6 bases). The sample was PBMCs or a T cell subset sorted from them (not recorded which). The CDR3 sequence is CASSSDSTILKYGYTF. CDR3 nucleotide sequence: TGTGCCAGCAGCTCGGACAGCACAATTCTCAAGTATGGCTACACCTTC.